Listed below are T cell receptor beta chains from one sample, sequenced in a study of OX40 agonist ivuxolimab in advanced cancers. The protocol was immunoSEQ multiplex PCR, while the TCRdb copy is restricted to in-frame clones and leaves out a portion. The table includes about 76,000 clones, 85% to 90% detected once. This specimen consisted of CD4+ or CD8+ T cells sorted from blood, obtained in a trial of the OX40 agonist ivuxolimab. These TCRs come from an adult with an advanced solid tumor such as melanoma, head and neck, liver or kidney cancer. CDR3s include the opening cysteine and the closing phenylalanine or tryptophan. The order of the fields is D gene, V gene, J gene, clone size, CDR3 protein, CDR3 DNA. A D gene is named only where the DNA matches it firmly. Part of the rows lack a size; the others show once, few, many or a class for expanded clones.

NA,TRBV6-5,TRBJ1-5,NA,CASSPPGGGNQPQHF,TGTGCCAGCAGTCCTCCTGGGGGCGGGAATCAGCCCCAGCATTTT
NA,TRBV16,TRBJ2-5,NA,CASSQSWDQETQYF,TGTGCCAGCAGCCAATCGTGGGACCAAGAGACCCAGTACTTC
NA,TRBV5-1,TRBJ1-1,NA,CASSRLMNTEAFF,TGCGCCAGCAGCAGATTAATGAACACTGAAGCTTTCTTT
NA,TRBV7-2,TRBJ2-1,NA,CASSLGSRRNEQFF,TGTGCCAGCAGCTTAGGGTCCAGAAGGAATGAGCAGTTCTTC
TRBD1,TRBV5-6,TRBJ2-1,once,CASYPPGTASYNEQFF,TGTGCCAGCTACCCCCCCGGGACAGCATCCTACAATGAGCAGTTCTTC
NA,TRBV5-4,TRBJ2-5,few,CASSTQGGKETQYF,TGTGCCAGCAGCACACAGGGCGGAAAAGAGACCCAGTACTTC
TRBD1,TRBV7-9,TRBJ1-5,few,CASGQGLDQPQHF,TGTGCCAGCGGACAGGGTTTGGATCAGCCCCAGCATTTT
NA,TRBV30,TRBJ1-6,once,CAWGAARVGSPLHF,TGTGCCTGGGGGGCCGCCCGGGTGGGTTCACCCCTCCACTTT
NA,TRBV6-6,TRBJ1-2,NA,CASSYGYGTYGYTF,TGTGCCAGCAGTTACGGATATGGTACCTATGGCTACACCTTC
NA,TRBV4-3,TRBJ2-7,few,CASSQDRGSYEQYF,TGCGCCAGCAGCCAAGATCGGGGATCCTACGAGCAGTACTTC
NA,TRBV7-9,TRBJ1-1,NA,CASSLTQNTEAFF,TGTGCCAGCAGCTTGACACAGAACACTGAAGCTTTCTTT
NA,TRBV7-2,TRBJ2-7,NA,CASSPTPYEQYF,TGTGCCAGCAGCCCAACCCCCTACGAGCAGTACTTC
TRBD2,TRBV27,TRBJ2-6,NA,CASSRGAGANVLTF,TGTGCCAGCAGTCGGGGGGCTGGGGCCAACGTCCTGACTTTC
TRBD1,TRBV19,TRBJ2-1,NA,CASSRGPQGPNEQFF,TGTGCCAGTAGTAGGGGCCCACAGGGGCCTAATGAGCAGTTCTTC
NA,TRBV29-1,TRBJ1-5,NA,CSVQQSSNQPQHF,TGCAGCGTTCAGCAATCCAGCAATCAGCCCCAGCATTTT
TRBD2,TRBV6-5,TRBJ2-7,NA,CASSILAGGPYEQYF,TGTGCCAGCAGCATACTAGCGGGAGGCCCCTACGAGCAGTACTTC
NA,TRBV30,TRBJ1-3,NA,CAWSVESGNTIYF,TGTGCCTGGAGTGTTGAGTCTGGAAACACCATATATTTT
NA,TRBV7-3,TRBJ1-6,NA,CASSPPSPLHF,TGTGCCAGCAGCCCCCCATCACCCCTCCACTTT
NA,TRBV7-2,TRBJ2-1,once,CASSLSGGPSYNEQFF,TGTGCCAGCAGCTTAAGTGGCGGACCCTCCTACAATGAGCAGTTCTTC
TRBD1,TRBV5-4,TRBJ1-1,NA,CASSLGQGLTEAFF,TGTGCCAGCAGCTTGGGACAGGGACTCACTGAAGCTTTCTTT
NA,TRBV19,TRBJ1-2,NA,CASIGLYWSYGYTF,TGTGCCAGTATAGGCTTGTATTGGAGCTATGGCTACACCTTC
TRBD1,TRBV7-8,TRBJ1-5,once,CASSWGQGNQPQHF,TGTGCCAGCAGCTGGGGACAGGGGAATCAGCCCCAGCATTTT
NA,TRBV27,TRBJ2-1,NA,CASSLAGSNEQFF,TGTGCCAGCAGTTTAGCCGGGAGTAATGAGCAGTTCTTC
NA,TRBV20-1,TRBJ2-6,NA,CSASLANVLTF,TGCAGTGCGTCTTTGGCCAACGTCCTGACTTTC
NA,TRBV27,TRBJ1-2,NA,CASSEQGKGYTF,TGTGCCAGCAGTGAACAGGGAAAGGGCTACACCTTC
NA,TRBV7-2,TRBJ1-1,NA,CASSSGGVQNTEAFF,TGTGCCAGCAGCTCCGGCGGGGTGCAGAACACTGAAGCTTTCTTT
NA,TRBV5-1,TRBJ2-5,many,CASSLDRTETQYF,TGCGCCAGCAGCTTAGACAGGACAGAGACCCAGTACTTC
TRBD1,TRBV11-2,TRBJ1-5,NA,CASSLAHGQGRQPQHF,TGTGCCAGCAGCTTAGCGCATGGACAGGGAAGACAGCCCCAGCATTTT
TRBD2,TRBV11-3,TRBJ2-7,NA,CASTGLAGVGVNEQYF,TGTGCCAGCACCGGACTAGCGGGAGTAGGAGTCAACGAGCAGTACTTC
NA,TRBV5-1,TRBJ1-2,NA,CASNREGNYGYTF,TGCGCCAGTAACAGGGAGGGCAACTATGGCTACACCTTC
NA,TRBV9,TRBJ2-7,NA,CASSVGGGLSYEQYF,TGTGCCAGCAGCGTAGGAGGGGGGCTTTCCTACGAGCAGTACTTC
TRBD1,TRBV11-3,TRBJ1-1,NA,CASSPRTGENTEAFF,TGTGCCAGCAGCCCTCGGACAGGGGAAAACACTGAAGCTTTCTTT
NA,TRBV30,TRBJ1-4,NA,CAWSVPGSLSEKLFF,TGTGCCTGGAGTGTACCCGGCTCGTTGAGTGAAAAACTGTTTTTT